This TCR beta chain was captured by sequencing in a study of OX40 agonist ivuxolimab in advanced cancers. As for the study more broadly: Ivuxolimab was an agonistic, fully human IgG2 monoclonal antibody directed against OX40 (CD134), a costimulatory receptor. Partial responses occurred in three dose-escalation patients, of whom one had hepatocellular carcinoma and two had cutaneous melanoma. Among the 50 to 55 dose-escalation patients, about 19 had hepatocellular carcinoma, roughly 15 melanoma, 9 renal cell carcinoma and 9 head and neck cancer. In the dose-escalation cohort, more than 80% of patients were male, and the mean age was roughly 56 years with a range of roughly 20 to 79. Peripheral TCRbeta sequencing aimed to test whether ivuxolimab altered TCR sequence diversity and caused clonal T-cell expansion. The paper reports the monotherapy dose-escalation portion (N ≈ 52 patients) of the phase I ivuxolimab trial. Intravenous ivuxolimab was administered to patients every 2 weeks at six dose levels: 0.01, 0.1, 0.3, 1.5, 3 and 10 mg/kg. Prior anti-PD-1, anti-PD-L1 or anti-CTLA-4 therapy was permitted, and checkpoint inhibitors had been received by roughly two fifths of dose-escalation patients. On the study overall, not on this receptor specifically: The antigen specificity of the peripheral T cells that underwent clonal expansion was not determined. After ivuxolimab, CD8+ T cells had more expanded clones than CD4+ T cells on average. Partial responders in the 0.1-3.0 mg/kg groups had among the lowest normalized peripheral clonal expansion, especially among CD8+ T cells. Clonal expansion of both CD4+ and CD8+ blood T cells was observed from baseline to week 6 at doses 0.1 to 3.0 mg/kg. Low levels of normalized T-cell clonal expansion were also shown by some nonresponding patients.

For sequencing of the TCRbeta CDR3 region, genomic DNA was extracted from the sorted cells. TCRbeta CDR3 regions were sequenced using the immunoSEQ Assay. Entries here come from immuneACCESS through TCRdb and include only in-frame sequences with V and J called. Some clones fail to appear in such tables; in the studies checked, an unresolved V gene covers under half of the shortfall, and the cause of the remainder is unknown. Here the sample has 45,000 to 60,000 clones; 75% to 80% occur a single time. The top ten constitute over 2% of the sample. Patients with autoimmune disease history or receiving systemic immunosuppression were excluded from the trial. In every dose cohort, peripheral blood was drawn for TCR sequencing at baseline, cycle 4 day 1, and cycle 7 day 1. The samples were taken from a phase I, first-in-human, multicenter, open-label dose-escalation trial of ivuxolimab. Adults with locally advanced or metastatic melanoma, renal cell, hepatocellular, or head and neck squamous cell carcinoma were enrolled in the trial. CD4+ and CD8+ T cells were sorted separately from peripheral blood before TCR sequencing.

The CDR3 numbers 17 residues from cysteine through phenylalanine. Of the read, only the CDR3 DNA is kept; its 51 bases are in frame from base 1. The V end gives up 4 bases and the J end 2 bases, leaving 13 bases in the junction not matched to a gene. Looking up the germline V gene (reference sequence) yields CDR1 SGHNT and CDR2 YYREEE. Worth noting for this clone: Its antigen target is currently unknown. No much larger clone exists at a distance of one base, and base qualities are not known.

The receptor's source is an adult with an advanced solid tumor such as melanoma, head and neck, liver or kidney cancer. Source: CD4+ or CD8+ T cells sorted from blood, taken in a trial of the OX40 agonist ivuxolimab. This chain joins TRBV5-4 to TRBJ2-3; TRBD2 fits 7 bases in the junction. CDR3 sequence: CASSQDDGRLATDTQYF. The nucleotide sequence reads as follows: TGTGCCAGCAGCCAAGACGACGGAAGACTAGCCACAGATACGCAGTATTTT.